This entry is about one T cell receptor beta chain. Its antigen is as yet unknown. Deletions cut 5 bases from V and 0 bases from J, with 10 bases between. The CDR3 totals 14 residues. Germline CDR1 reads SEHNR; CDR2 reads FQNEAQ (reference sequence). This sample stems from a study of cytomegalovirus exposure and HLA in healthy donors. PCR primers comprised 60 Vbeta and 13 Jbeta primers. The method was immunoSEQ multiplex PCR; TCRdb's version includes in-frame clones alone and lacks a portion of them. The sample has about 170,000 clones; 82% are singletons. At collection, donors were nominally healthy, but unrecorded immune exposures were probable. Findings of the study overall: What a later analysis reportedly showed was that an Asian-associated ancestry cluster had fewer N-insertions than the roughly 700-donor mean. Analyzed later, association rates of TCRs varied across HLA loci, with DRB1 most and HLA-C fewest. In vitro confirmation showed a few CMV-associated chains to be CMV antigen specific.

The sequence was obtained from a male donor in good health and CMV-seronegative. This sequence joins TRBV7-9 and TRBJ2-5, with D unresolved. The specimen was PBMCs. The CDR3 sequence is CASSAQAYQETQYF. The CDR3 region has the DNA TGTGCCAGCAGCGCCCAGGCGTACCAAGAGACCCAGTACTTC.